This T cell receptor (beta chain) came from a study of tumor-infiltrating lymphocytes in primary liver carcinoma. Across the whole study: Patients underwent resection of primary liver carcinoma. With diameters of about 4.2 to 10 cm, tumors were stage T1-T3 N0M0.

Blood RNA originated from unsorted whole blood, with germline DNA additionally extracted. CDR3 length equals 13 residues. CDR1 and CDR2 (germline): SGHNT, YYREEE (reference sequence). The germline V and J ends were trimmed by 5 bases and 6 bases, with 13 bases remaining between them. Total RNA amounting to 450 to 500 ng was the source from which TCR beta cDNA was made with a constant-region primer. Generation of the TCR beta libraries relied on three nested multiplex PCR rounds using slightly modified ARM-PCR. The first two PCR rounds, roughly 10 cycles each, used TRBV1-TRBV30 forward primers and a C-beta reverse primer. TCRdb used MiXCR to reprocess the multiplex PCR reads, holding one entry per CDR3 protein. Here the sample spans 180,000 or so distinct CDR3 sequences, about 55% being singletons.

The receptor comes from a man in his forties with primary liver carcinoma and hepatitis B virus infection. Specimen: peripheral blood. The V gene is TRBV5-4, the J gene TRBJ2-3; tentatively, D is TRBD2 (6 bases). The CDR3 DNA follows: TGTGCCAGCAGTGGGGGAGGAGGGGATACGCAGTATTTT. Translated, it gives CASSGGGGDTQYF.